This T cell receptor (beta chain) originates from a study of glioma-infiltrating T cells after dendritic cell vaccination. In germline, CDR1 is SNHLY, CDR2 FYNNEI. The ends were cut back, 5 bases at V and 10 bases at J, with 21 bases in the middle. The CDR3 consists of 16 residues. Libraries were prepared by immunoSEQ multiplex PCR; TCRdb keeps only in-frame clonotypes and omits some of them. The sample shows around 78,000 clones, roughly 85% of them seen only once. Regarding time point: after dendritic cell vaccination, including at tumor progression/relapse. The TCR comes from a human donor with glioblastoma. The sequences come from blood, collected after dendritic cell vaccination. This sequence joins TRBV2 and TRBJ1-6; maybe TRBD1 (5 bases). CDR3 DNA sequence: TGTGCCAGCAGTCCCCGTGGGGCAGACAGCGCCTCACCCCTCCACTTT. Translation: CASSPRGADSASPLHF.